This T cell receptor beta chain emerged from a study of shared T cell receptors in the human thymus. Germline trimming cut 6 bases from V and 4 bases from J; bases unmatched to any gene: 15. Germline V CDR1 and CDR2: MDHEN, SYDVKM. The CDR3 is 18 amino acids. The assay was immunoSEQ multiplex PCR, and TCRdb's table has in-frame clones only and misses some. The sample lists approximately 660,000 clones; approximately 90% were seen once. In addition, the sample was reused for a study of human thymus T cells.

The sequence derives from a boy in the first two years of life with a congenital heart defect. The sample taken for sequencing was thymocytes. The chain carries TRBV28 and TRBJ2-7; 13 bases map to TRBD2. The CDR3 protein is CASRPGQRLAGGRYEQYF. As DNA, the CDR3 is TGTGCCAGCAGACCAGGACAGCGACTAGCGGGAGGCAGGTACGAGCAGTACTTC.